One sample yielded the 14 T cell receptor beta chains listed below, sequenced in a study of early T cells in non-severe SARS-CoV-2 infection. Each CDR3 protein is one row after TCRdb ran MiXCR on the 5' RACE reads. The table lists about 76,000 distinct CDR3 sequences, over 9% of them singletons, with 4.7% in the top ten. Specimen: whole blood. The receptors come from an adult who was a healthcare worker with PCR-confirmed SARS-CoV-2 infection or an uninfected control (not recorded which).

This clonotype was recorded many times. This chain uses TRBV19 with TRBJ2-5; D call uncertain. This CDR3 region has 13 residues. Germline lookup yields CDR1 LNHDA and CDR2 SQIVND (reference sequence). Trimming shortened V by 5 bases and J by 0 bases, and 7 bases separated the two germline ends. The CDR3 region has the DNA TGTGCCAGTAGTCTATCCAACCAAGAGACCCAGTACTTC. Translation gives CASSLSNQETQYF.

The gene calls are TRBV7-6 and TRBJ2-2; no clear D. The V end was cut by 1 base, the J end by 6 bases, with 6 bases between. This CDR3 contains 13 residues. The V gene's germline CDR1 is SGHVS and CDR2 FNYEAQ. CDR3 in amino acids: CASSLEPSGELFF. Here the CDR3 DNA reads TGTGCCAGCAGCTTAGAACCGTCCGGGGAGCTGTTTTTT.

The sample holds many counts of this clonotype. The rearrangement joins TRBV7-9 to TRBJ2-3, with 15 bases aligning to TRBD2. V gave up 5 bases and J gave up 4 bases; unmatched junction bases: 16. This CDR3 has 20 amino acids. In germline, CDR1 is SEHNR, CDR2 FQNEAQ (reference sequence). The CDR3 loop reads CASSQTSGTSGRRGADTQYF. Written as DNA, the CDR3 is TGTGCCAGCAGCCAGACATCGGGGACTAGCGGGAGGAGGGGCGCAGATACGCAGTATTTT.

This chain joins TRBV4-2 and TRBJ1-1; D is uncertain. The CDR3 is 14 residues long. The V end lost 2 bases, the J end lost 1 base, and 8 bases lay between the germline ends. Germline lookup yields CDR1 LGHNA and CDR2 YNFKEQ. CDR3 DNA sequence: TGTGCCAGCAGCCAAAAGCACAGGAACACTGAAGCTTTCTTT. This sequence encodes CASSQKHRNTEAFF.

V gene TRBV14 combines with J gene TRBJ2-2; D not resolved. This CDR3 contains 14 residues. Germline loops: CDR1 SGHDN, CDR2 FVKESK. Trimming removed 4 bases from V and 0 bases from J, with 6 bases in between. Written as DNA, the CDR3 is TGTGCCAGCAGCCGGTGGGCGAACACCGGGGAGCTGTTTTTT. Its translation is CASSRWANTGELFF.

The chain links TRBV6-5 to TRBJ1-6; TRBD1 agrees at 7 bases. V was clipped by 6 bases and J by 7 bases; unmatched bases: 9. The germline V gene has CDR1 MNHEY and CDR2 SVGAGI. This CDR3 spans 15 amino acids. The CDR3 nucleotides are TGTGCCAGCAGCGACAGGGATTCGCGGAATTCACCCCTCCACTTT. Amino acids: CASSDRDSRNSPLHF.

This clonotype was counted at least ten times. The chain recombines TRBV11-2 with TRBJ2-7; 10 nucleotides agree with TRBD1. Germline assignment: CDR1 SGHAT and CDR2 FQNNGV. V shed 6 bases and J 2 bases; nucleotides not matched to a gene: 7. This CDR3 has 15 residues. The CDR3 nucleotides are TGTGCCAGCAGTTCACCGGGACAGGGGACCTACGAGCAGTACTTC. It codes for CASSSPGQGTYEQYF.

The count of this clonotype is one. The chain links TRBV6-6 to TRBJ1-5, with TRBD1 matching 7 bases. Germline V gene sequence: CDR1 MNHNY, CDR2 SVGAGI (reference sequence). The V gene end was trimmed by 5 bases and the J gene end by 0 bases; junction bases not matched to a gene: 16. CDR3 length equals 19 residues. This chain's CDR3 is CASSHPGTAIRNSNQPQHF. CDR3 DNA: TGTGCCAGCAGTCACCCCGGGACAGCAATCAGGAATAGCAATCAGCCCCAGCATTTT.

This clonotype was detected ten times or more. This sequence joins TRBV11-2 and TRBJ2-2; unclear D gene. Per germline, CDR1 SGHAT and CDR2 FQNNGV. The ends were cut back, 1 base at V and 8 bases at J, with 8 bases in the middle. CDR3 length equals 13 residues. This chain's CDR3 is CASSLGLRGELFF. CDR3 nucleotide sequence: TGTGCCAGCAGCTTAGGGCTAAGAGGGGAGCTGTTTTTT.

The chain employs TRBV7-2 and TRBJ2-3; unclear D gene. V dropped 1 base and J dropped 0 bases, with 8 bases sitting between them. The CDR3 has 15 amino acids. Germline assignment: CDR1 SGHTA and CDR2 FQGNSA. Written as DNA, the CDR3 is TGTGCCAGCAGCTTAGTCGAGATCAGCACAGATACGCAGTATTTT. This codes for CASSLVEISTDTQYF.

There are a few counts of this clonotype. The chain couples TRBV20-1 to TRBJ1-1; possibly TRBD1 for D (5 bases). This CDR3 contains 15 residues. Germline CDR1 DFQATT, CDR2 SNEGSKA (reference sequence). V was cut by 1 base and J by 3 bases, with 15 bases left in between. CDR3 loop: CSARGGISRDTEAFF. The CDR3 nucleotides read TGCAGTGCTAGAGGAGGGATCTCCAGGGACACTGAAGCTTTCTTT.

CDR3 loop: CASSSQGVPRGNEQFF. DNA of the CDR3: TGTGCCAGCAGCTCGCAGGGGGTTCCGCGGGGCAATGAGCAGTTCTTC. This rearrangement joins TRBV3-1 to TRBJ2-1; a possible D gene is TRBD1 (7 bases). Germline-derived CDR1 and CDR2 are LGHDT and YNNKEL (reference sequence). Between the trimmed V and J ends, which lost 5 bases and 6 bases, there was a span of 20 bases. The CDR3 runs to 16 residues.

The chain recombines TRBV12-3 or TRBV12-4 with TRBJ1-1; D might be TRBD1 (6 bases). The CDR3 is 14 residues long. Trimming pared 7 bases from V and 1 base from J, leaving 13 bases between. The CDR3 here is CASTPTGTNTEAFF. CDR3 bases: TGTGCCAGCACTCCAACAGGGACGAACACTGAAGCTTTCTTT.

This clonotype has at least ten counts. V usage is TRBV20-1 and J usage is TRBJ2-5; D may match TRBD1 or TRBD2 (6 bases each). Germline assignment: CDR1 DFQATT and CDR2 SNEGSKA (reference sequence). Trimming pared 4 bases from V and 1 base from J, leaving 13 bases between. CDR3 length: 14 amino acids. This CDR3 is CSAIGGGVQETQYF. The CDR3 nucleotides read TGCAGTGCTATAGGAGGGGGTGTCCAAGAGACCCAGTACTTC.